This T cell receptor beta chain is from a study of cytomegalovirus exposure and HLA in healthy donors. The CDR3 is made up of 13 amino acids. The germline V gene has CDR1 MDHEN and CDR2 SYDVKM. V lost 8 bases, J lost 6 bases, and 9 bases stayed unmatched. This clone is a singleton in its sample. PCR was performed using 60 Vbeta and 13 Jbeta primers. Repertoires were generated with immunoSEQ multiplex PCR, while TCRdb's copy carries only in-frame clones and drops some. The table lists about 190,000 clones, around 88% of them singletons. The clonotype comes from a man in his forties in good health and CMV-seropositive. The J gene is TRBJ2-7, the V gene TRBV28; TRBD2 aligns across 8 bases. The sequenced sample was PBMCs. CDR3 nucleotide sequence: TGTGCCAGCTACGCGGGGGGCGTCTTCGAGCAGTACTTC. It codes for CASYAGGVFEQYF.